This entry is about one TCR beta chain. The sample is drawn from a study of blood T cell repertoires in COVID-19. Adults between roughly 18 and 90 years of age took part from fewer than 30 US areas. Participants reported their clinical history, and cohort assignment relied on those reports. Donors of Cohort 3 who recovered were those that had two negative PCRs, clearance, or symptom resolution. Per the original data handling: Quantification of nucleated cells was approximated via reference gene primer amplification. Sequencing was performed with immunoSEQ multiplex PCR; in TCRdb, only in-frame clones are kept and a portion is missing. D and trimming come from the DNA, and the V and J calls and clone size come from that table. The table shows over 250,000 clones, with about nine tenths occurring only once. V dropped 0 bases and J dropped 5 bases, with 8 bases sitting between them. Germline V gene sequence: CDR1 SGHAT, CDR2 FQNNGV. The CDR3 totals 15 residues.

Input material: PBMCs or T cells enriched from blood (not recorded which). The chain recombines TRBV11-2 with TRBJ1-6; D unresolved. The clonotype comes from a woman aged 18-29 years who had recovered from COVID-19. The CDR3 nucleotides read TGTGCCAGCAGCTTAGAATGGTCTAATAATTCACCCCTCCACTTT. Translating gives CASSLEWSNNSPLHF.